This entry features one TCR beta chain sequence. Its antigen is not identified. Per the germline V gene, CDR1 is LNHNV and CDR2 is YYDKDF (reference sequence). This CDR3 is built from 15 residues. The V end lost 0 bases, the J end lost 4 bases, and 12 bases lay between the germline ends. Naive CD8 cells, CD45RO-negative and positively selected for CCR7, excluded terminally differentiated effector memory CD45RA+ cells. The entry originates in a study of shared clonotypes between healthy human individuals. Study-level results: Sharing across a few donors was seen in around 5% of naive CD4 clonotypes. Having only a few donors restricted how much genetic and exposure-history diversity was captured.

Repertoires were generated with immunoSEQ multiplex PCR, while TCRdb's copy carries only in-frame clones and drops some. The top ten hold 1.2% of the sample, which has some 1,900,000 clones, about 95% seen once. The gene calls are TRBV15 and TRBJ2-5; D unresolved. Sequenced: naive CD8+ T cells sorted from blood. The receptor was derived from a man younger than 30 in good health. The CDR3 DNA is TGTGCCACCAGCAGAGACCGGACGTGGGGAGAGACCCAGTACTTC. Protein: CATSRDRTWGETQYF.